One and the same sample provided the 23 T cell receptor beta chains below, sequenced in a study of blood T cell repertoires in COVID-19. TCRdb's table, derived via immunoSEQ multiplex PCR, lists solely in-frame clones and lacks some. The table lists approximately 280,000 clones, approximately 90% of them singletons. Specimen: peripheral blood. All receptors come from a man aged 35 to 55 with acute or convalescent COVID-19.

The chain carries TRBV4-1 and TRBJ2-7, with 9 bases matching TRBD1. The germline V gene encodes CDR1 MGHRA and CDR2 YSYEKL. This CDR3 is 16 amino acids long. V lost 0 bases and J lost 1; bases outside the gene matches: 4. The CDR3 reads CASSQDRGQGSYEQYF. For the CDR3, the DNA is TGCGCCAGCAGCCAAGATAGGGGACAGGGTTCCTACGAGCAGTACTTC.

The rearrangement joins TRBV5-1 to TRBJ1-2, with D perhaps matching TRBD1 (5 bases). This CDR3 comprises 13 residues. Germline V gene data show CDR1 as SGHRS and CDR2 as YFSETQ. The V and J ends lost 4 bases and 8 bases respectively, with 15 bases between them. This CDR3 reads CASSQAPGNGYTF. CDR3 bases: TGCGCCAGCAGCCAGGCCCCAGGGAACGGCTACACCTTC.

The chain recombines TRBV9 with TRBJ2-3, with TRBD2 as a possible D gene (6 bases). V dropped 4 bases and J dropped 8 bases, with 17 bases sitting between them. CDR3 length equals 14 residues. Germline CDR1 and CDR2: SGDLS and YYNGEE. The CDR3 nucleotides read TGTGCCAGCAGCATAGTCCCACTCGGGGGTACGCAGTATTTT. Its protein product is CASSIVPLGGTQYF.

J is TRBJ2-2 and V is TRBV5-1; 9 nucleotides agree with TRBD2. This CDR3 is 17 amino acids long. Losses at the gene ends were 0 bases for V and 4 bases for J; bases not matched to a gene: 7. Germline V gene lookup returns CDR1 SGHRS and CDR2 YFSETQ. The CDR3, as DNA: TGCGCCAGCAGCTTGGCCGGTAGCGGGGGTGGCACCGGGGAGCTGTTTTTT. Protein sequence: CASSLAGSGGGTGELFF. The variable domain in full, completed from reference TRBV5-1 and TRBJ2-2, reads KAGVTQTPRYLIKTRGQQVTLSCSPISGHRSVSWYQQTPGQGLQFLFEYFSETQRNKGNFPGRFSGRQFSNSRSEMNVSTLELGDSALYLCASSLAGSGGGTGELFFGEGSRLTVL.

J is TRBJ1-2 and V is TRBV2, with 8 bases that match TRBD1. This CDR3 spans 15 amino acids. After removal of 6 bases from V and 2 bases from J, the junction contained 8 bases not matched to a gene. The germline CDR1 and CDR2 sequences are SNHLY and FYNNEI. As DNA, the CDR3 is TGTGCCAGCAGCGCGGACAGGGCGGCCAACTATGGCTACACCTTC. It specifies CASSADRAANYGYTF.

This rearrangement joins TRBV12-3 or TRBV12-4 to TRBJ1-4, with D unresolved. The CDR3 spans 12 residues. V lost 5 bases and J 3 bases, leaving 4 bases between the germline ends. CDR3 sequence reads: CASSRSNEKLFF. The DNA of the CDR3 is TGTGCCAGCAGTCGGTCTAATGAAAAACTGTTTTTT.

The chain is built from TRBV6-6 and TRBJ1-2, with TRBD1 matching 8 bases. Trimming at V came to 4 bases and at J to 7 bases, leaving 8 bases not matched to a gene. CDR1 and CDR2 from the germline V gene are MNHNY and SVGAGI (reference sequence). This CDR3 comprises 14 residues. This chain's CDR3 is CASSSWQGAGGYTF. The CDR3 nucleotides are TGTGCCAGCAGTTCATGGCAGGGGGCAGGTGGCTACACCTTC.

The chain links TRBV4-1 to TRBJ2-7; D is possibly TRBD1 (6 bases). Looked up from germline, CDR1 is MGHRA and CDR2 is YSYEKL. This CDR3 contains 15 residues. Trimming pared 4 bases from V and 2 bases from J, leaving 15 bases between. CDR3 nucleotides: TGCGCCAGCAGCCCTTCGGCAGGGGAACCCTACGAGCAGTACTTC. It yields the protein CASSPSAGEPYEQYF.

The chain has TRBV2 and TRBJ1-2, with TRBD1 identical over 9 bases. The CDR3 consists of 16 residues. Germline CDR1 reads SNHLY; CDR2 reads FYNNEI. V shed 9 bases, J shed 8 bases, and the junction held 19 bases outside the gene matches. The DNA for the CDR3 is TGTGCCAGTATGATGCTACAGGGGGCGAGATTGCCCGGCTACACCTTC. Translating it yields CASMMLQGARLPGYTF.

This clone was recorded a few times. The chain employs TRBV2 and TRBJ1-4; no clear D. Between the trimmed V and J ends, which lost 4 bases and 5 bases, there was a span of 5 bases. This CDR3 has 12 residues. Germline-derived CDR1 and CDR2 are SNHLY and FYNNEI. The CDR3 region has the DNA TGTGCCAGCAGTGGGGAGAATGAAAAACTGTTTTTT. It is translated as CASSGENEKLFF. Based on the CDR3 plus reference TRBV2 and TRBJ1-4, the full variable domain is EPEVTQTPSHQVTQMGQEVILRCVPISNHLYFYWYRQILGQKVEFLVSFYNNEISEKSEIFDDQFSVERPDGSNFTLKIRSTKLEDSAMYFCASSGENEKLFFGSGTQLSVL.

The chain carries TRBV3-1 (or the pseudogene TRBV3-2) and TRBJ1-1, with 12 positions matching TRBD1. Germline V lookup: CDR1 LGHDT, CDR2 YNNKEL (reference sequence). Trimming took 5 bases from V and 11 from J; bases not matched to a gene: 6. The CDR3 consists of 13 residues. The CDR3 sequence: CASSAGQGAKAFF. The DNA of the CDR3 is TGTGCCAGCAGCGCGGGACAGGGGGCAAAGGCTTTCTTT.

The chain has TRBV7-6 and TRBJ2-7, with D possibly matching TRBD2 (6 bases). V dropped 6 bases and J dropped 0 bases, with 15 bases sitting between them. The CDR3 extends over 15 amino acids. CDR1 SGHVS and CDR2 FNYEAQ come from the germline V gene. This CDR3 reads CASSPQAGGSYEQYF. For the CDR3, the DNA is TGTGCCAGCAGTCCTCAGGCCGGGGGCTCCTACGAGCAGTACTTC.

This clone appeared once. This chain joins TRBV5-1 and TRBJ2-1; D ambiguous. CDR1 and CDR2 (germline): SGHRS, YFSETQ. The CDR3 sequence is 13 residues long. V was clipped by 4 bases and J by 4 bases, with 9 bases between them. CDR3 coding DNA: TGCGCCAGCAGCGGCGGCCTTTACAATGAGCAGTTCTTC. It is translated as CASSGGLYNEQFF.

As to this clone: Within the sample, other DNA sequences also encode this same CDR3. The chain is built from TRBV6-5 and TRBJ2-7, with TRBD1 identical over 9 bases. CDR3 length equals 13 residues. Losses at the gene ends were 6 bases for V and 2 bases for J; bases not matched to a gene: 2. Germline V lookup: CDR1 MNHEY, CDR2 SVGAGI. CDR3 loop: CASSHRGPYEQYF. The CDR3 nucleotides are TGTGCCAGCAGCCACAGGGGGCCCTACGAGCAGTACTTC.

The chain has TRBV24-1 and TRBJ1-4, with D maybe TRBD1 (6 bases). V was trimmed by 3 bases and J by 13 bases, leaving 11 bases between them. CDR1 and CDR2 from the germline V gene are KGHDR and SFDVKD. This CDR3 is 12 amino acids long. The CDR3 reads CATSDTGLRLFF. DNA for the CDR3: TGTGCCACCAGTGATACAGGGCTACGACTGTTTTTT.

This sequence joins TRBV6-4 and TRBJ2-3; 12 nucleotides align to TRBD1. The CDR3 consists of 15 residues. Germline lookup yields CDR1 MRHNA and CDR2 SNTAGT. J was trimmed by 6 bases and V by 5 bases; bases with no gene match: 6. The CDR3 nucleotides read TGTGCCAGCAGTAGCGGGACAGGGGGCGTGGATACGCAGTATTTT. It specifies CASSSGTGGVDTQYF.

The chain recombines TRBV27 with TRBJ1-6; 12 bases agree with TRBD1. This CDR3 is 16 amino acids long. The germline V gene encodes CDR1 MNHEY and CDR2 SMNVEV (reference sequence). The V segment lost 0 bases and the J segment 8 bases; nucleotides outside the gene matches: 2. DNA for the CDR3: TGTGCCAGCAGTTTATCGTGGGACAGGGGGCATTCACCCCTCCACTTT. Translated, it gives CASSLSWDRGHSPLHF.

This chain joins TRBV25-1 and TRBJ2-5; D perhaps matches TRBD2 (5 bases). The CDR3 is made up of 13 amino acids. CDR1 is MGHDK and CDR2 is SYGVNS in the germline V gene. V lost 7 bases, J lost 1 base, and 10 bases lay in between. The CDR3 is CASTRGPQETQYF. CDR3 DNA sequence: TGTGCCAGCACCCGCGGGCCCCAAGAGACCCAGTACTTC.

The chain links TRBV18 to TRBJ1-3; TRBD1 is a possible D gene (5 bases). V was trimmed by 8 bases and J by 8 bases, leaving 19 bases between them. From germline, CDR1 is KGHSH and CDR2 LQKENI. This CDR3 comprises 14 residues. The CDR3 here is CASAGLRPGDTIYF. Here the CDR3 DNA reads TGTGCCAGCGCAGGGCTCCGGCCCGGAGACACCATATATTTT.

The rearrangement joins TRBV3-1 (or the pseudogene TRBV3-2) to TRBJ1-3, with D maybe TRBD1 (5 bases). The germline V and J ends were trimmed by 5 bases and 0 bases, with 11 bases remaining between them. CDR3 size: 15 residues. Germline CDR1 reads LGHDT; CDR2 reads YNNKEL (reference sequence). The CDR3 sequence: CASSSRDFSGNTIYF. Here the CDR3 DNA reads TGTGCCAGCAGCTCTCGGGACTTCTCTGGAAACACCATATATTTT.

The V and J genes are TRBV5-1 and TRBJ1-1; 9 nucleotides match TRBD1. Germline CDR1 and CDR2: SGHRS and YFSETQ. The CDR3 totals 15 residues. The trim removed 6 bases at V and 3 bases at J, leaving 9 bases unmatched. The CDR3 sequence: CASTDTGGVDTEAFF. CDR3 nucleotide sequence: TGCGCCAGCACCGATACAGGGGGCGTGGACACTGAAGCTTTCTTT. Together with reference TRBV5-1 and TRBJ1-1, the CDR3 gives the full variable domain: KAGVTQTPRYLIKTRGQQVTLSCSPISGHRSVSWYQQTPGQGLQFLFEYFSETQRNKGNFPGRFSGRQFSNSRSEMNVSTLELGDSALYLCASTDTGGVDTEAFFGQGTRLTVV.

This clone was seen a single time. This chain joins TRBV29-1 and TRBJ2-3; a possible D gene is TRBD2 (7 bases). This CDR3 has 14 residues. The germline CDR1 and CDR2 sequences are SQVTM and ANQGSEA. Trimming took off 6 bases at V and 2 bases at J, with 15 bases between the two ends. CDR3 in amino acids: CSVLRGLITDTQYF. CDR3 in DNA: TGCAGCGTCCTGCGGGGGCTAATCACAGATACGCAGTATTTT.

The chain joins TRBV6-5 to TRBJ2-1; a possible D gene is TRBD2 (6 bases). CDR1 and CDR2 (germline): MNHEY, SVGAGI. Deletions cut 6 bases from V and 8 bases from J, with 14 bases between. The CDR3 contains 13 residues. The CDR3 region has the DNA TGTGCCAGCAGGCGGGATACCTTTCATGAGCAGTTCTTC. Translating gives CASRRDTFHEQFF.